This T cell receptor beta chain was captured in a study of T cell responses to AZD1222 COVID-19 vaccine. TCRdb's table, derived via immunoSEQ multiplex PCR, lists solely in-frame clones and lacks some. The table records about 90,000 clones, approximately 88% of them present only once. This CDR3 is 12 amino acids long. Trimming shortened V by 5 bases and J by 8 bases, and 12 bases separated the two germline ends. Germline CDR1 reads SNHLY; CDR2 reads FYNNEI. This receptor was obtained from an adult in good health. The J gene is TRBJ1-2, the V gene TRBV2; unclear D gene. Sequencing used peripheral blood, obtained on day 0 of AZD1222 vaccination. CDR3 amino acids: CASSRTSGGYTF. CDR3 bases: TGTGCCAGCAGTCGGACGTCCGGAGGCTACACCTTC. The full variable domain, its missing parts supplied by reference TRBV2 and TRBJ1-2, is EPEVTQTPSHQVTQMGQEVILRCVPISNHLYFYWYRQILGQKVEFLVSFYNNEISEKSEIFDDQFSVERPDGSNFTLKIRSTKLEDSAMYFCASSRTSGGYTFGSGTRLTVV.